The rows below give T cell receptor beta chains drawn from one sample of a study of regulatory T cells in long-lasting Graves disease. TCRdb re-called the multiplex PCR reads through MiXCR, storing one row per CDR3 protein. The sample shows approximately 500,000 distinct CDR3 sequences, roughly 21% of them seen only once. The sequencing used peripheral blood mononuclear cells (PBMCs), collected when the disease was refractory, from a patient treated with antithyroid drugs. These receptors came from a female donor with Graves disease. Each CDR3 is given with its conserved first and last residue. The order of the fields is clone size, D gene, V gene, J gene, CDR3 DNA, CDR3 protein. The D gene is left open where the match is weak. Rows may omit the clone size; those that give it use once, few, many or a size class.

abundance: many; d_gene: TRBD1; v_gene: TRBV5-1; j_gene: TRBJ1-1; CDR3nt: TGCGCCAGCAGCCCGACAAGGGACAGCATGAACACTGAAGCTTTCTTT; CDR3aa: CASSPTRDSMNTEAFF
abundance: many; d_gene: NA; v_gene: TRBV12-3/TRBV12-4; j_gene: TRBJ2-7; CDR3nt: TGTGCCAGCAGTTTAAGCGGACTCACTGCGGAGCAGTACTTC; CDR3aa: CASSLSGLTAEQYF
abundance: many; d_gene: NA; v_gene: TRBV3-1; j_gene: TRBJ1-1; CDR3nt: TGTGCCAGCAGCCATGGGGTCAGAACTGAAGCTTTCTTT; CDR3aa: CASSHGVRTEAFF
abundance: few; d_gene: NA; v_gene: TRBV5-1; j_gene: TRBJ1-6; CDR3nt: TGCGCCAGCAGCTTGGTTAGCAACTATAATTCACCCCTCCACTTT; CDR3aa: CASSLVSNYNSPLHF
abundance: many; d_gene: TRBD2; v_gene: TRBV28; j_gene: TRBJ2-7; CDR3nt: TGTGCCAGCAGACGTGGTGGCGGGAGGACCTACGAGCAGTACTTC; CDR3aa: CASRRGGGRTYEQYF
abundance: NA; d_gene: NA; v_gene: TRBV4-1; j_gene: TRBJ1-2; CDR3nt: TGCGCCAGCAGCTTCCGTGGGGGAGGCGGTGGCTACACCTTC; CDR3aa: CASSFRGGGGGYTF
abundance: few; d_gene: NA; v_gene: TRBV5-1; j_gene: TRBJ2-5; CDR3nt: TGCGCCAGCAGCTTGATAGCGAGCCAAGAGACCCAGTACTTC; CDR3aa: CASSLIASQETQYF
abundance: NA; d_gene: TRBD1; v_gene: TRBV28; j_gene: TRBJ2-1; CDR3nt: TGTGCCAGCAGTCCCCCGCGACAGGGGGCTGACTACAATGAGCAGTTCTTC; CDR3aa: CASSPPRQGADYNEQFF
abundance: NA; d_gene: NA; v_gene: TRBV12-3/TRBV12-4; j_gene: TRBJ2-7; CDR3nt: TGTGCCAGCAGCGACAGGCAACTCTACGAGCAGTACTTC; CDR3aa: CASSDRQLYEQYF
abundance: NA; d_gene: NA; v_gene: TRBV12-3/TRBV12-4; j_gene: TRBJ1-1; CDR3nt: TGTGCCAGCAGTTTAACAGGGAGGAGCACTGAAGCTTTCTTT; CDR3aa: CASSLTGRSTEAFF
abundance: NA; d_gene: NA; v_gene: TRBV13; j_gene: TRBJ2-3; CDR3nt: TGTGCCAGTCGGACAGACGCGTCGTTTCCTAGCACAGATACGCAGTATTTT; CDR3aa: CASRTDASFPSTDTQYF
abundance: NA; d_gene: NA; v_gene: TRBV10-3; j_gene: TRBJ1-1; CDR3nt: TGTGCCATCAGTGCTGTGGGGGTCACCGAAGCTTTCTTT; CDR3aa: CAISAVGVTEAFF
abundance: few; d_gene: NA; v_gene: TRBV20-1; j_gene: TRBJ2-4; CDR3nt: TGCAGTGCTAGAGACAACAGCGGTTTAGCCAAAAACATTCAGTACTTC; CDR3aa: CSARDNSGLAKNIQYF
abundance: few; d_gene: NA; v_gene: TRBV29-1; j_gene: TRBJ1-2; CDR3nt: TGCAGCGTTGAAGGCTCCGCCAATAACTATGGCTACACCTTC; CDR3aa: CSVEGSANNYGYTF
abundance: NA; d_gene: NA; v_gene: TRBV29-1; j_gene: TRBJ1-1; CDR3nt: TGCAGCGTTGAATTGGGCAGGGGGAACACTGAAGCTTTCTTT; CDR3aa: CSVELGRGNTEAFF
abundance: many; d_gene: TRBD1; v_gene: TRBV12-3/TRBV12-4; j_gene: TRBJ1-2; CDR3nt: TGTGCCAGCAGTCCCTCGGGGACAGGGGATGGCTACACCTTC; CDR3aa: CASSPSGTGDGYTF
abundance: NA; d_gene: TRBD1; v_gene: TRBV27; j_gene: TRBJ2-5; CDR3nt: TGTGCCAGCAGCTCTTGGGACGGACAGGGTGAAGAGACCCAGTACTTC; CDR3aa: CASSSWDGQGEETQYF
abundance: many; d_gene: TRBD1; v_gene: TRBV28; j_gene: TRBJ1-5; CDR3nt: TGTGCCAGCAGTTTAAACCTCAGGGGGCAGCCCCAGCATTTT; CDR3aa: CASSLNLRGQPQHF
abundance: many; d_gene: TRBD1; v_gene: TRBV7-3; j_gene: TRBJ1-1; CDR3nt: TGTGCCAGCAGCCCAACAGGGGGTGACACTGAAGCTTTCTTT; CDR3aa: CASSPTGGDTEAFF
abundance: NA; d_gene: TRBD1; v_gene: TRBV28; j_gene: TRBJ1-2; CDR3nt: TGTGCCAGCAACAGGGACAGGGTCAACTATGGCTACACCTTC; CDR3aa: CASNRDRVNYGYTF
abundance: many; d_gene: NA; v_gene: TRBV12-3/TRBV12-4; j_gene: TRBJ1-5; CDR3nt: TGTGCCAGCAGTTTATTGGGACTTAATCAGCCCCAGCATTTT; CDR3aa: CASSLLGLNQPQHF
abundance: many; d_gene: TRBD1; v_gene: TRBV19; j_gene: TRBJ1-5; CDR3nt: TGTGCCAGTAGTGTTGCTACAGGGGAGGGCAATCAGCCCCAGCATTTT; CDR3aa: CASSVATGEGNQPQHF
abundance: few; d_gene: NA; v_gene: TRBV28; j_gene: TRBJ2-7; CDR3nt: TGTGCCAGCACCGCCGGGCAGTTCTACGAGCAGTACTTC; CDR3aa: CASTAGQFYEQYF
abundance: many; d_gene: NA; v_gene: TRBV10-3; j_gene: TRBJ1-1; CDR3nt: TGTGCCATCAGTGAGTCCCAGCCCACTGAAGCTTTCTTT; CDR3aa: CAISESQPTEAFF
abundance: many; d_gene: TRBD1; v_gene: TRBV5-5; j_gene: TRBJ1-4; CDR3nt: TGTGCCAGCAGCGAGATGGGACAGCTGGATGAAAAACTGTTTTTT; CDR3aa: CASSEMGQLDEKLFF
abundance: NA; d_gene: TRBD2; v_gene: TRBV9; j_gene: TRBJ2-5; CDR3nt: TGTGCCAGCAGCTCGCGACTAGCCCGAGAGACCCAGTACTTC; CDR3aa: CASSSRLARETQYF
abundance: few; d_gene: TRBD1; v_gene: TRBV5-8; j_gene: TRBJ1-4; CDR3nt: TGTGCCAGCAGTCGTAACGGACAGGGGGCTGATGAAAAACTGTTTTTT; CDR3aa: CASSRNGQGADEKLFF
abundance: few; d_gene: NA; v_gene: TRBV28; j_gene: TRBJ1-5; CDR3nt: TGTGCCAGCAGTTTAGTATTTTATCCTTTTGGGGGCAATAGCAATCAGCCCCAGCATTTT; CDR3aa: CASSLVFYPFGGNSNQPQHF
abundance: few; d_gene: NA; v_gene: TRBV12-3/TRBV12-4; j_gene: TRBJ2-1; CDR3nt: TGTGCCAGCAGTTTAGCGGGAGCGGGTGATGAGCAGTTCTTC; CDR3aa: CASSLAGAGDEQFF
abundance: few; d_gene: TRBD1; v_gene: TRBV29-1; j_gene: TRBJ1-2; CDR3nt: TGCAGCGTTGAGAACCAACCCGGGACAGGCCCTAACTATGGCTACACCTTC; CDR3aa: CSVENQPGTGPNYGYTF
abundance: few; d_gene: NA; v_gene: TRBV12-3/TRBV12-4; j_gene: TRBJ2-7; CDR3nt: TGTGCCAGCAGTTTAGCGGGTACAGACTACGAGCAGTACTTC; CDR3aa: CASSLAGTDYEQYF
abundance: few; d_gene: TRBD1; v_gene: TRBV7-9; j_gene: TRBJ2-3; CDR3nt: TGTGCCAGCACCCAGGGGGTTGGATCCGGCACAGATACGCAGTATTTT; CDR3aa: CASTQGVGSGTDTQYF
abundance: many; d_gene: NA; v_gene: TRBV5-1; j_gene: TRBJ1-1; CDR3nt: TGCGCCAGCAGCTTGGAAGGCAGCCTGAACACTGAAGCTTTCTTT; CDR3aa: CASSLEGSLNTEAFF
abundance: few; d_gene: TRBD1; v_gene: TRBV27; j_gene: TRBJ2-7; CDR3nt: TGTGCCAGCAGTTACGCCGGGACAGGGACCTACGAGCAGTACTTC; CDR3aa: CASSYAGTGTYEQYF
abundance: NA; d_gene: TRBD1; v_gene: TRBV28; j_gene: TRBJ2-1; CDR3nt: TGTGCCAGCAGTTTGCGACAGGGGGTTAGAAATGAGCAGTTCTTC; CDR3aa: CASSLRQGVRNEQFF
abundance: many; d_gene: NA; v_gene: TRBV20-1; j_gene: TRBJ1-2; CDR3nt: TGCAGTGCCACCGACGGTTTCGATGGCTACACCTTC; CDR3aa: CSATDGFDGYTF
abundance: many; d_gene: TRBD1; v_gene: TRBV18; j_gene: TRBJ2-5; CDR3nt: TGTGCCAGCTCAGAAGGGGGCGTGGAGACCCAGTACTTC; CDR3aa: CASSEGGVETQYF
abundance: many; d_gene: TRBD1; v_gene: TRBV7-2; j_gene: TRBJ1-5; CDR3nt: TGTGCCAGCAGCTTAACTAGGGGGCGGGCAGGTGGTCCCCAGCATTTT; CDR3aa: CASSLTRGRAGGPQHF